This T cell receptor (beta chain) came from a study of shared clonotypes between healthy human individuals. At the level of the study: Each donor's CD8 memory used one plate, CD8 naive two, each CD4 subset three.

Germline CDR1 reads SGHTA; CDR2 reads FQGNSA. Trimming cost V 4 bases and J 1 base, with 14 bases left between them. This CDR3 comprises 15 residues. Sequencing was performed with immunoSEQ multiplex PCR; in TCRdb, only in-frame clones are kept and a portion is missing. The repertoire has 2 million to 3 million clones, 80% to 95% of them found once; the top ten carry about 0.39%. Every contributor of samples was a Caucasian grown-up residing in Nashville, Tennessee. A remark on this clone: Its specificity is not known.

General study points: Among the subsets, naive ones generally showed larger estimated richness than memory ones. Clonotypes shared by all four donors outscored non-shared clonotypes in generation probability.

The sequence came from a man in his late teens or twenties in good health. Some clones in this sample may be carry-over from other donors' samples. Sequencing used naive CD4+ T cells from PBMCs. Subset in this sample: CD45RA+ positively selected. The chain joins TRBV7-2 to TRBJ2-7, with D possibly matching TRBD1 (6 bases). The CDR3 reads CASSSPDRASYEQYF. The DNA for the CDR3 is TGTGCCAGCAGCTCCCCGGACAGAGCTTCCTACGAGCAGTACTTC.